This T cell receptor (beta chain) was obtained from a study of response to subunit inactivated influenza vaccine. General study results and limits: Authors suggested few new T cells are recruited by each seasonal influenza vaccination.

The junction had 7 bases not matched to a gene; V was cut back by 0 bases and J by 0 bases. Germline values: CDR1 MNHEY, CDR2 SVGAGI. CDR3 length: 18 residues. Many counts were recorded for this clonotype. Its antigen is still unknown. MiXCR was run by TCRdb on the RT-PCR reads, yielding one entry per CDR3 protein. Of 500,000 to 600,000 distinct CDR3 sequences listed, 14% are singletons. The receptor comes from a man between 50 and 59 years old who received an inactivated influenza vaccine. The chain employs TRBV6-5 and TRBJ2-3, with 9 bases aligning to TRBD1. The input for sequencing was PBMCs from blood, taken 11 to 12 days after vaccination. In DNA, the CDR3 is TGTGCCAGCAGTTACTCGTGGGACAGGGTCCTAAGCACAGATACGCAGTATTTT. It is translated as CASSYSWDRVLSTDTQYF.